The 13 T cell receptor beta chains reported below all come from one sample, sequenced in a study of control samples from healthy donors and cancer patients. TCRdb's table, derived via immunoSEQ multiplex PCR, lists solely in-frame clones and lacks some. The sample has more than 50,000 clones, roughly 85% seen once; the top ten hold 4.5% to 6.5%. Sequenced material: blood. These receptors all come from a man aged 35-49 years in good health.

This clone was recorded only once. The chain links TRBV7-2 to TRBJ1-2; 10 bases are a match to TRBD1. The trim removed 1 base at V and 8 bases at J, leaving 16 bases unmatched. Germline CDR1 SGHTA, CDR2 FQGNSA. This CDR3 has 18 residues. The CDR3 DNA is TGTGCCAGCAGCTTAGACCCCACTGGGGACAGGGGAGTGCGCGGCTACACCTTC. Its translation: CASSLDPTGDRGVRGYTF.

This chain joins TRBV20-1 and TRBJ2-3; D possibly corresponds to TRBD2 (6 bases). Looked up from germline, CDR1 is DFQATT and CDR2 is SNEGSKA (reference sequence). Trimming stripped 3 bases from V and 1 base from J, with 11 bases between. The CDR3 extends over 14 amino acids. CDR3 sequence reads: CSASSGGGTDTQYF. The DNA of the CDR3 is TGCAGTGCTAGTTCAGGAGGGGGCACAGATACGCAGTATTTT.

The J gene is TRBJ2-3, the V gene TRBV7-3; 8 bases align to TRBD2. Germline V CDR1 and CDR2: SGHTA, FQGTGA. This CDR3 has 14 residues. With V trimmed by 5 bases and J by 6 bases, 7 bases remained unmatched. CDR3 amino acids: CASSPGLAYDTQYF. CDR3 sequence (DNA): TGTGCCAGCAGCCCCGGACTAGCATACGATACGCAGTATTTT. Drawing the rest from reference TRBV7-3 and TRBJ2-3, the complete variable domain is GAGVSQTPSNKVTEKGKYVELRCDPISGHTALYWYRQSLGQGPEFLIYFQGTGAADDSGLPNDRFFAVRPEGSVSTLKIQRTERGDSAVYLCASSPGLAYDTQYFGPGTRLTVL.

The chain is built from TRBV15 and TRBJ2-7, with 9 positions matching TRBD1. Germline V gene lookup returns CDR1 LNHNV and CDR2 YYDKDF (reference sequence). The CDR3 extends over 15 amino acids. The junction had 8 bases not matched to a gene; V was cut back by 3 bases and J by 5 bases. DNA for the CDR3: TGTGCCACCAGCAGGGCCGGGACAGGGAGCAACGAGCAGTACTTC. Encoded protein: CATSRAGTGSNEQYF.

A few counts support this clone. The V and J genes are TRBV2 and TRBJ1-5, with D perhaps TRBD1 (6 bases). Germline CDR1 SNHLY, CDR2 FYNNEI. V lost 8 bases, J lost 0 bases, and 14 bases lay in between. The CDR3 is 15 residues long. CDR3 in amino acids: CASGREGDSNQPQHF. The CDR3 DNA is TGTGCCAGCGGCAGAGAGGGGGATAGCAATCAGCCCCAGCATTTT.

This chain connects TRBV28 to TRBJ2-6; the match to TRBD2 covers 12 bases. The CDR3 consists of 21 residues. From germline, CDR1 is MDHEN and CDR2 SYDVKM. J was trimmed by 1 base and V by 5 bases; bases with no gene match: 15. The CDR3 spells CASSRGFTGTSGPSGANVLTF. CDR3 coding DNA: TGTGCCAGCAGTCGCGGGTTTACCGGGACTAGCGGGCCTTCTGGGGCCAACGTCCTGACTTTC.

In this sample, this clone turned up once. The chain has TRBV2 and TRBJ1-5, with D possibly TRBD1 on 6 matching bases. Germline CDR1 and CDR2: SNHLY and FYNNEI. The CDR3 extends over 13 amino acids. With 6 bases removed from V and 7 bases from J, the gap between germline ends came to 13 bases. The CDR3 here is CASSGQKWQPQHF. In nucleotides, the CDR3 is TGTGCCAGCAGCGGACAGAAGTGGCAGCCCCAGCATTTT.

This chain connects TRBV4-3 to TRBJ2-5; D possibly matches TRBD1 or TRBD2 (5 bases each). Germline-derived CDR1 and CDR2 are LGHNA and YSLEER. V lost 0 bases to trimming and J lost 5 bases, with 22 bases between them. CDR3 length: 18 residues. CDR3 region: CASSQDLERGSLPETQYF. The CDR3 DNA reads as TGCGCCAGCAGCCAAGATCTTGAGAGGGGTAGCTTGCCGGAGACCCAGTACTTC.

This chain connects TRBV9 to TRBJ2-3, with 11 nucleotides matching TRBD2. Germline trimming cut 0 bases from V and 6 bases from J; bases unmatched to any gene: 6. Germline values: CDR1 SGDLS, CDR2 YYNGEE. The CDR3 is made up of 16 amino acids. The CDR3 region is CASSVVTSGSLDTQYF. As DNA, the CDR3 is TGTGCCAGCAGCGTAGTAACTAGCGGGAGTCTGGATACGCAGTATTTT.

This chain connects TRBV12-5 to TRBJ2-5; D perhaps matches TRBD1 (5 bases). V lost 0 bases and J 4 bases, leaving 15 bases between the germline ends. This CDR3 is built from 16 residues. Germline-derived CDR1 and CDR2 are LGHNT and FRNRAP. Written as DNA, the CDR3 is TGTGCTAGTGGTTTGGTACTAAGGGGTTCGGGAGAGACCCAGTACTTC. As protein: CASGLVLRGSGETQYF. The full variable domain, rest sourced from reference TRBV12-5 and TRBJ2-5, is DARVTQTPRHKVTEMGQEVTMRCQPILGHNTVFWYRQTMMQGLELLAYFRNRAPLDDSGMPKDRFSAEMPDATLATLKIQPSEPRDSAVYFCASGLVLRGSGETQYFGPGTRLLVL.

The chain has TRBV29-1 and TRBJ2-7, with 11 bases matching TRBD2. In germline, CDR1 is SQVTM, CDR2 ANQGSEA. The CDR3 spans 14 residues. With 3 bases clipped from V and 6 bases from J, the junction kept 7 bases outside the gene matches. CDR3 amino acids: CSVDPSGRRLEQYF. The CDR3 region has the DNA TGCAGCGTTGACCCTAGCGGGAGGAGACTCGAGCAGTACTTC.

The chain couples TRBV15 to TRBJ2-3, with D unclear. This CDR3 comprises 14 residues. Germline CDR1 reads LNHNV; CDR2 reads YYDKDF (reference sequence). The V gene lost 3 bases and the J gene lost 6 bases, with 13 bases spanning the gap. CDR3 nucleotide sequence: TGTGCCACCAGCAGGGAACCAACCTTCGATACGCAGTATTTT. Protein product: CATSREPTFDTQYF.

V gene TRBV29-1 combines with J gene TRBJ2-3; no firm D call. Germline values: CDR1 SQVTM, CDR2 ANQGSEA. The CDR3 extends over 14 amino acids. V was trimmed by 7 bases and J by 1 base, leaving 15 bases between them. The CDR3 is CSATVRFRTDTQYF. The CDR3 bases are TGCAGCGCCACGGTCCGATTTCGCACAGATACGCAGTATTTT.